The 28 T cell receptor beta chains presented below share a single source sample, sequenced in a study of blood T cells in healthy people across ages. A J-beta primer mix and a sample-barcoded 5' primer were used in a second PCR of roughly 7 to 12 cycles. TCRdb reprocessed the 5' RACE reads with MiXCR, giving one entry per CDR3 protein. The sample has more than 1,000,000 distinct CDR3 sequences; approximately 25% are singletons. The same sample was also studied in work on T cells of mothers and their children.

Sequencing input: blood. The receptors shown here come from a girl aged 2-10 years in good health.

This clonotype has a handful of counts. The chain recombines TRBV27 with TRBJ1-4; perhaps TRBD1 as D (6 bases). The CDR3 sequence is 16 residues long. The germline gives CDR1 MNHEY, CDR2 SMNVEV (reference sequence). Trimming left V 8 bases short and J 1 base short, with 17 bases between. The CDR3 region has the DNA TGTGCCAGCCGTGCACAGGGCGGTGTAACTAATGAAAAACTGTTTTTT. The encoded protein is CASRAQGGVTNEKLFF.

V gene TRBV6-6 combines with J gene TRBJ2-5, with TRBD2 matching over 12 bases. Judging by the DNA end, TRBJ2-1 fits better; the J call may be wrong. Germline CDR1 and CDR2: MNHNY and SVGAGI (reference sequence). This CDR3 has 13 residues. This CDR3 reads CASGLAGFNEQFF. The CDR3 nucleotides are TGTGCCAGCGGACTAGCGGGGTTCAATGAGCAGTTCTTC.

A remark on this clonotype: A much larger clone differs by one base, so this may be a read error. The chain joins TRBV27 to TRBJ1-4, with 7 bases lining up with TRBD1. The V and J ends lost 3 bases and 1 base, in that order; junction bases with no gene match: 5. This CDR3 is built from 16 residues. CDR1 MNHEY and CDR2 SMNVEV come from the germline V gene (reference sequence). In nucleotides, the CDR3 is TGTGCCAGCAGTTTGATCGGGACAGTAACTAATGAAAAACTGTTTTTT. Its translation is CASSLIGTVTNEKLFF.

The chain has TRBV5-6 and TRBJ1-4; no reliable D call. The germline gives CDR1 SGHDT, CDR2 YYEEEE. Trimming removed 3 bases from V and 6 bases from J, with 9 bases in between. The CDR3 has 13 amino acids. The CDR3 loop is CASSSAWDEKLFF. CDR3 DNA sequence: TGTGCCAGCAGCTCGGCGTGGGATGAAAAACTGTTTTTT.

Comment on this clonotype: At one boundary the junction diverges from the germline segment, which might be a read error. The rearrangement uses TRBV4-2 and TRBJ1-1; D ambiguous. The CDR3 has 14 amino acids. CDR1 and CDR2 (germline): LGHNA, YNFKEQ. CDR3 coding DNA: TGTGCCAGCAGCCAAGATCATATGAACACTGAGGCTTTCTTT. Its translation: CASSQDHMNTEAFF.

V usage is TRBV6-2 or TRBV6-3 and J usage is TRBJ2-7; weak D call: TRBD2 (5 bases). Germline values: CDR1 MNHEY, CDR2 SVGEGT. CDR3 length: 17 amino acids. V was pared by 7 bases and J by 0 bases, with 22 bases between. CDR3 in amino acids: CASTSGFGGLGSYEQYF. Here the CDR3 DNA reads TGTGCCAGCACCTCCGGGTTTGGAGGATTGGGCTCCTACGAGCAGTACTTC.

This clonotype was found many times. The chain joins TRBV4-3 to TRBJ2-1; D not resolved. Germline lookup yields CDR1 LGHNA and CDR2 YSLEER. V lost 0 bases, J lost 0 bases, and 9 bases lay in between. The CDR3 is 16 amino acids. CDR3 region: CASSQDSRSSYNEQFF. Written as DNA, the CDR3 is TGCGCCAGCAGCCAAGACTCCAGGAGCTCCTACAATGAGCAGTTCTTC.

This rearrangement joins TRBV5-6 to TRBJ1-2, with 9 bases fitting TRBD1. CDR1 and CDR2 (germline): SGHDT, YYEEEE. Trimming at V came to 2 bases and at J to 2 bases, leaving 10 bases not matched to a gene. This CDR3 has 17 amino acids. CDR3 protein: CASSFSGTGSSNYGYTF. The CDR3 DNA reads as TGTGCCAGCAGCTTCTCCGGGACAGGGAGCTCAAACTATGGCTACACCTTC.

The CDR3 bases are TGTGCTAGTGGTTTGGTACCGAGGCAGACCCAGTACTTC. As protein: CASGLVPRQTQYF. V and J are TRBV12-5 and TRBJ2-5, with D hard to call. Deletions cut 0 bases from V and 6 bases from J, with 8 bases between. CDR3 length: 13 amino acids. Germline V gene data show CDR1 as LGHNT and CDR2 as FRNRAP. Full variable domain (rest looked up from reference TRBV12-5 and TRBJ2-5): DARVTQTPRHKVTEMGQEVTMRCQPILGHNTVFWYRQTMMQGLELLAYFRNRAPLDDSGMPKDRFSAEMPDATLATLKIQPSEPRDSAVYFCASGLVPRQTQYFGPGTRLLVL.

J is TRBJ1-5 and V is TRBV20-1, with a possible D match to TRBD1 (5 bases). CDR3 length: 15 amino acids. Trimming pared 3 bases from V and 3 bases from J, leaving 15 bases between. Germline CDR1 and CDR2: DFQATT and SNEGSKA (reference sequence). The CDR3: CSARAGGGANQPQHF. The CDR3, as DNA: TGCAGTGCTAGGGCGGGTGGAGGGGCCAATCAGCCCCAGCATTTT.

V usage is TRBV12-3 or TRBV12-4 and J usage is TRBJ1-1; possible D gene TRBD1, 5 bases. Trimming left V 6 bases short and J 3 bases short, with 23 bases between. There are 17 residues in the CDR3. This CDR3 reads CASSPRLSWGGDTEAFF. The CDR3 nucleotides read TGTGCCAGCAGCCCCCGATTGTCGTGGGGGGGTGACACTGAAGCTTTCTTT.

The chain links TRBV3-1 to TRBJ2-1, with 9 nucleotides matching TRBD1. J was trimmed by 4 bases and V by 6 bases; bases with no gene match: 7. This CDR3 comprises 15 residues. Germline CDR1 reads LGHDT; CDR2 reads YNNKEL (reference sequence). In nucleotides, the CDR3 is TGTGCCAGCAGTACCACAGGGGGCAAGTACAATGAGCAGTTCTTC. Its translation is CASSTTGGKYNEQFF.

The rearrangement uses TRBV7-9 and TRBJ1-2; a weak D match, TRBD1 (6 bases). CDR1 is SEHNR and CDR2 is FQNEAQ in the germline V gene (reference sequence). The CDR3 loop spans 14 amino acids. Trimming pared 3 bases from V and 3 bases from J, leaving 11 bases between. CDR3 sequence reads: CASSLHREDYGYTF. CDR3 in DNA: TGTGCCAGCAGCTTGCACAGGGAGGACTATGGCTACACCTTC.

This clonotype was detected once. The chain is built from TRBV29-1 and TRBJ1-2; TRBD1 might be the D (6 bases). The V and J ends lost 2 bases and 4 bases respectively, with 11 bases between them. The CDR3 runs to 13 residues. CDR1 and CDR2 (germline): SQVTM, ANQGSEA. DNA for the CDR3: TGCAGCGTTGAAATTCGACAGGCCTATGGCTACACCTTC. Its protein product is CSVEIRQAYGYTF. Supplemented by reference TRBV29-1 and TRBJ1-2, the full variable domain reads SAVISQKPSRDICQRGTSLTIQCQVDSQVTMMFWYRQQPGQSLTLIATANQGSEATYESGFVIDKFPISRPNLTFSTLTVSNMSPEDSSIYLCSVEIRQAYGYTFGSGTRLTVV.

The gene calls are TRBV12-5 and TRBJ1-1, with a tentative D call TRBD1 (6 bases). Germline V gene data show CDR1 as LGHNT and CDR2 as FRNRAP. V was pared by 5 bases and J by 3 bases, with 16 bases between. CDR3 length: 15 residues. The CDR3 nucleotides are TGTGCTAGTGGTCTCATTCTGGGGGCTTACACTGAAGCTTTCTTT. Protein: CASGLILGAYTEAFF. Full variable domain (missing parts from reference TRBV12-5 and TRBJ1-1): DARVTQTPRHKVTEMGQEVTMRCQPILGHNTVFWYRQTMMQGLELLAYFRNRAPLDDSGMPKDRFSAEMPDATLATLKIQPSEPRDSAVYFCASGLILGAYTEAFFGQGTRLTVV.

The table lists this clonotype with a few counts. This chain connects TRBV29-1 to TRBJ1-2, with 8 bases matching TRBD1. The junction had 6 bases not matched to a gene; V was cut back by 8 bases and J by 4 bases. This CDR3 region has 12 residues. Germline V lookup: CDR1 SQVTM, CDR2 ANQGSEA. The CDR3 DNA is TGCAGCTCCAAGACAGGGGTCTATGGCTACACCTTC. Translating gives CSSKTGVYGYTF.

The chain has TRBV29-1 and TRBJ1-4; weak D call: TRBD1 (5 bases). Trimming took 3 bases from V and 3 from J, leaving 11 bases between them. There are 14 residues in the CDR3. Germline V gene sequence: CDR1 SQVTM, CDR2 ANQGSEA. The CDR3, as DNA: TGCAGCGTTGATCTGGGGGAGGCTAATGAAAAACTGTTTTTT. Its protein product is CSVDLGEANEKLFF.

This clonotype was observed a few times. The rearrangement joins TRBV4-1 to TRBJ1-1; the D gene is possibly TRBD1 (6 bases). CDR1 and CDR2 (germline): MGHRA, YSYEKL. Trimming took off 2 bases at V and 4 bases at J, with 14 bases between the two ends. The CDR3 is 15 amino acids. The CDR3 sequence is CASSQSLQGSTEAFF. DNA for the CDR3: TGCGCCAGCAGCCAATCATTACAGGGTTCCACTGAAGCTTTCTTT.

The CDR3 nucleotides are TGCAGCGTTGAAGATGACGATTATGGCTACACCTTC. Translating it yields CSVEDDDYGYTF. The gene calls are TRBV29-1 and TRBJ1-2; D gene unclear. Germline V gene lookup returns CDR1 SQVTM and CDR2 ANQGSEA. The CDR3 length is 12 residues. With 0 bases removed from V and 5 bases from J, the gap between germline ends came to 7 bases.

This clonotype came up a few times. The V call is TRBV4-3, the J call TRBJ1-2, with TRBD1 as a possible D gene (5 bases). V shed 0 bases and J shed 4 bases, with 12 bases lying between them. CDR3 length: 15 residues. Germline CDR1 reads LGHNA; CDR2 reads YSLEER. Written as DNA, the CDR3 is TGCGCCAGCAGCCAAGACGTAGGGGAGGGCTATGGCTACACCTTC. Protein product: CASSQDVGEGYGYTF.

The chain links TRBV7-6 to TRBJ1-2, with TRBD1 matching 7 bases. This CDR3 has 16 amino acids. With V trimmed by 2 bases and J by 7 bases, 13 bases remained unmatched. The V gene's germline CDR1 is SGHVS and CDR2 FNYEAQ. In nucleotides, the CDR3 is TGTGCCAGCAGCTTAACCCCACCGCTAACAGGGGTTGGCTACACCTTC. Translating it yields CASSLTPPLTGVGYTF.

This clonotype was counted once. The chain combines TRBV29-1 with TRBJ2-5, with D possibly matching TRBD1 (7 bases). The J call is in doubt because the DNA end fits TRBJ2-1 better. The germline V gene encodes CDR1 SQVTM and CDR2 ANQGSEA. The length of the CDR3 is 15 residues. This chain's CDR3 is CSVEDEAEGANEQFF. CDR3 DNA sequence: TGCAGCGTTGAAGATGAGGCGGAGGGGGCGAATGAGCAGTTCTTC.

This chain connects TRBV11-2 to TRBJ2-7, with D uncertain. The CDR3 has 15 residues. V lost 0 bases, J lost 3 bases, and 12 bases lay in between. Per the germline V gene, CDR1 is SGHAT and CDR2 is FQNNGV. CDR3 protein: CASSLDQMNLYEQYF. DNA for the CDR3: TGTGCCAGCAGCTTAGACCAAATGAACCTCTACGAGCAGTACTTC.

As DNA, the CDR3 is TGCAGTGCTAGAGATGGGACGGACTATGGCTACACCTTC. Amino acid sequence: CSARDGTDYGYTF. This rearrangement joins TRBV20-1 to TRBJ1-2, with a possible D match to TRBD1 (5 bases). The CDR3 runs 13 residues. The germline V and J ends were trimmed by 0 bases and 3 bases, with 8 bases remaining between them. The germline V gene has CDR1 DFQATT and CDR2 SNEGSKA (reference sequence).

In this sample, this clonotype turned up many times. V and J are TRBV20-1 and TRBJ2-1; 14 nucleotides align to TRBD2. V shed 6 bases, J shed 8 bases, and the junction held 9 bases outside the gene matches. Germline V gene sequence: CDR1 DFQATT, CDR2 SNEGSKA (reference sequence). This CDR3 has 15 amino acids. The CDR3 DNA follows: TGCAGTGCCAAACAGACTAGCGGGAGGGCTGATGAGCAGTTCTTC. Translated: CSAKQTSGRADEQFF.

This rearrangement joins TRBV5-1 to TRBJ1-1; no reliable D call. The V gene's germline CDR1 is SGHRS and CDR2 YFSETQ. The CDR3 consists of 13 residues. Trimming pared 5 bases from V and 1 base from J, leaving 9 bases between. CDR3 nucleotides: TGCGCCAGCAGGGTACTAGAGAACACTGAAGCTTTCTTT. It is translated as CASRVLENTEAFF.

The CDR3 sequence: CASSPSIAGTNYNEQFF. CDR3 DNA sequence: TGTGCCAGCAGCCCCTCCATCGCCGGGACTAACTACAATGAGCAGTTCTTC. The chain employs TRBV3-1 and TRBJ2-1; 7 bases align to TRBD2. V shed 4 bases and J 3 bases; nucleotides not matched to a gene: 12. Looked up from germline, CDR1 is LGHDT and CDR2 is YNNKEL (reference sequence). The CDR3 length is 17 residues.

This clonotype has more than one count but fewer than ten. The chain combines TRBV20-1 with TRBJ1-2; 8 nucleotides line up with TRBD1. V gave up 6 bases and J gave up 2 bases; unmatched junction bases: 5. This CDR3 is 13 amino acids long. Germline-derived CDR1 and CDR2 are DFQATT and SNEGSKA (reference sequence). The CDR3 nucleotides are TGCAGTGCAGTCGGACAGGGAAACTATGGCTACACCTTC. Its translation is CSAVGQGNYGYTF.